The T cell receptor beta chain described here comes from a study of response to subunit inactivated influenza vaccine (dated by TCRdb to 2017 to 2018). Study-wide context: Deep quantitative T cell receptor repertoire profiling was used in the study to track responses to a trivalent subunit inactivated influenza vaccine. What the authors observed across the whole study: The authors proposed that each seasonal influenza vaccination may bring in only a limited number of new T cells.

Regarding this clonotype: What antigen it recognizes has not been identified. Base qualities are not provided; no much larger clone lies one nucleotide away.

The CDR3 spans 15 residues, from the cysteine through the phenylalanine. The kept DNA is CDR3 alone, 45 bases in frame from the first base. CDR1 and CDR2, per the germline V gene, are SGHRS and YFSETQ. The germline ends are 12 bases apart after V is trimmed by 4 bases and J by 0 bases. The method behind the library was RT-PCR. The sequencer listed for this sample is Illumina HiSeq 2500. TCRdb ran its own pipeline on the public reads, namely fastp trimming at Q25 and MiXCR clone calling, and kept in-frame beta chains. Every distinct CDR3 protein forms one entry, paired with its most common genes and DNA. This sample gives roughly 700,000 distinct CDR3 sequences in total; 15% to 18% of them show up just once. The ten largest clones take up more than 9% of the sample.

The TCR sequence derives from a man aged 50 to 59 who received an inactivated influenza vaccine. Donor details come from another sample of the same person, matched by shared clones. Recombination joined TRBV5-1 with TRBJ2-3; TRBD1 is a possible D gene, resting on 6 matching bases. The material was PBMCs from blood, obtained 11 to 12 days after vaccination. The nucleotide sequence is given as TGCGCCAGCAGCGCCAGACAGGCCAGCACAGATACGCAGTATTTT. It specifies CASSARQASTDTQYF.